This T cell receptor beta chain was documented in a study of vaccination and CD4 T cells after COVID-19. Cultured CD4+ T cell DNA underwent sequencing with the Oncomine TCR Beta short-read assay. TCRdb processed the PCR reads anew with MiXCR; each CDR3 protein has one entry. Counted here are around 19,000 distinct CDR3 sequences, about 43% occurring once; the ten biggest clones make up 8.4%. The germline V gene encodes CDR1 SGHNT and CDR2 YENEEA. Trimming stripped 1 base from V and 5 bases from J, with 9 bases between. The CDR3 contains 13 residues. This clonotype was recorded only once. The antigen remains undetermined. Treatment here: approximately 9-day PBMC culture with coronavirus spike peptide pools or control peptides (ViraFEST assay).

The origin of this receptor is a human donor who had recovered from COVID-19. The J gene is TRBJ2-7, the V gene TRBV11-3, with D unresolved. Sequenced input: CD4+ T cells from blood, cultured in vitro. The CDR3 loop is CASSLGFDHEQYF. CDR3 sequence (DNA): TGTGCCAGCAGCTTAGGATTCGACCACGAGCAGTACTTC. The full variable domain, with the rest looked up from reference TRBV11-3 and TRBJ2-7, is EAGVVQSPRYKIIEKKQPVAFWCNPISGHNTLYWYLQNLGQGPELLIRYENEEAVDDSQLPKDRFSAERLKGVDSTLKIQPAELGDSAVYLCASSLGFDHEQYFGPGTRLTVT.